The rows below give T cell receptor beta chains drawn from one sample of a study of shared clonotypes between healthy human individuals. Data came from immunoSEQ multiplex PCR; TCRdb stores just in-frame clones and leaves some out. The sample includes 1.4 million or so clones, 98% to 99% of them seen just once. The specimen was naive CD4+ T cells sorted from blood. These receptors were obtained from a man in his thirties or forties in good health. The CDR3 runs from the conserved cysteine through the conserved F or W. Each record gives: D gene, clone size, V gene, J gene, CDR3 DNA, CDR3 protein. A D gene is named only where the DNA matches it firmly. Not all rows give a size; the values are once, few, many and, for expanded clones, a class.

d_call: -; clone_size: -; v_call: TRBV7-8; j_call: TRBJ2-5; cdr3_nt: TGTGCCAGCAGCTTTAAATGGGGTCGGGAGACCCAGTACTTC; cdr3_aa: CASSFKWGRETQYF
d_call: TRBD2; clone_size: -; v_call: TRBV6-1; j_call: TRBJ2-7; cdr3_nt: TGTGCCAGCCATCTGTTCGGGGGGTACGAGCAGTACTTC; cdr3_aa: CASHLFGGYEQYF
d_call: TRBD1; clone_size: once; v_call: TRBV18; j_call: TRBJ1-5; cdr3_nt: TGTGCCAGCTCTCGGACAGGTAGTCAGCCCCAGCATTTT; cdr3_aa: CASSRTGSQPQHF
d_call: -; clone_size: -; v_call: TRBV6-5; j_call: TRBJ1-2; cdr3_nt: TGTGCCAGCAGTTACTCGGACAGATCCTATGGCTACACCTTC; cdr3_aa: CASSYSDRSYGYTF
d_call: -; clone_size: -; v_call: TRBV18; j_call: TRBJ2-3; cdr3_nt: TGTGCCAGCTCGATTATCGCGGGAAAGTGGACAGATACGCAGTATTTT; cdr3_aa: CASSIIAGKWTDTQYF
d_call: TRBD2; clone_size: -; v_call: TRBV18; j_call: TRBJ2-7; cdr3_nt: TGTGCCAGCTCACGGGGACTAGCGGGAGTGTCTAGCGAGCAGTACTTC; cdr3_aa: CASSRGLAGVSSEQYF
d_call: -; clone_size: -; v_call: TRBV15; j_call: TRBJ2-7; cdr3_nt: TGTGCCACCAGCAGAGAGGGGAACGGCTACGAGCAGTACTTC; cdr3_aa: CATSREGNGYEQYF
d_call: TRBD2; clone_size: -; v_call: TRBV18; j_call: TRBJ2-7; cdr3_nt: TGTGCCAGCTCACTGGGACTAGCGGGAGTCGAGCAGTACTTC; cdr3_aa: CASSLGLAGVEQYF
d_call: TRBD2; clone_size: -; v_call: TRBV7-3; j_call: TRBJ2-7; cdr3_nt: TGTGCCAGCAGCCCCAAAGGGGCGGGAGTGAAGGAGTACTTC; cdr3_aa: CASSPKGAGVKEYF
d_call: -; clone_size: -; v_call: TRBV28; j_call: TRBJ2-7; cdr3_nt: TGTGCCAGCAGCCTCTCTCGGGCCCCCAAGCAGTACTTC; cdr3_aa: CASSLSRAPKQYF
d_call: -; clone_size: -; v_call: TRBV9; j_call: TRBJ1-3; cdr3_nt: TGTGCCAGCAACAAAGACAGCTCTGGAAACACCATATATTTT; cdr3_aa: CASNKDSSGNTIYF
d_call: -; clone_size: once; v_call: TRBV29-1; j_call: TRBJ1-1; cdr3_nt: TGCAGCGTTGGACGGAACACTGAAGCTTTCTTT; cdr3_aa: CSVGRNTEAFF
d_call: TRBD2; clone_size: once; v_call: TRBV27; j_call: TRBJ2-7; cdr3_nt: TGTGCCAGCAGTTCCCAAGCGGGAGGGCCTGGCGAGCAGTACTTC; cdr3_aa: CASSSQAGGPGEQYF
d_call: -; clone_size: -; v_call: TRBV7-9; j_call: TRBJ2-7; cdr3_nt: TGTGCCAGCAGCTCCCCCCGGGACGGGTACCACGAGCAGTACTTC; cdr3_aa: CASSSPRDGYHEQYF
d_call: TRBD2; clone_size: once; v_call: TRBV11-2; j_call: TRBJ2-5; cdr3_nt: TGTGCCAGCAGCCTAGGACTAGTCCCGACCCAGTACTTC; cdr3_aa: CASSLGLVPTQYF
d_call: -; clone_size: -; v_call: TRBV18; j_call: TRBJ2-3; cdr3_nt: TGTGCCAGCTCACCACGACCTCGTAGCACAGATACGCAGTATTTT; cdr3_aa: CASSPRPRSTDTQYF
d_call: TRBD2; clone_size: -; v_call: TRBV5-1; j_call: TRBJ2-1; cdr3_nt: TGCGCCAGCAGCCCTCTAGCGGGAGGATCAAGAAATGAGCAGTTCTTC; cdr3_aa: CASSPLAGGSRNEQFF
d_call: -; clone_size: -; v_call: TRBV15; j_call: TRBJ2-2; cdr3_nt: TGTGCCACCAGAGCTGGGGCTGATTTCACCGGGGAGCTGTTTTTT; cdr3_aa: CATRAGADFTGELFF
d_call: -; clone_size: -; v_call: TRBV7-9; j_call: TRBJ2-3; cdr3_nt: TGTGCCAGCAGCGTCACAGCGGGTAGCACAGATACGCAGTATTTT; cdr3_aa: CASSVTAGSTDTQYF
d_call: TRBD2; clone_size: -; v_call: TRBV7-2; j_call: TRBJ2-7; cdr3_nt: TGTGCCAGCAGCTTCGAGCTAGCGGGAGGCTACGAGCAGTACTTC; cdr3_aa: CASSFELAGGYEQYF
d_call: -; clone_size: -; v_call: TRBV30; j_call: TRBJ2-7; cdr3_nt: TGTGCCTGGAAATTATTCGGGAAGAGCTCCTACGAGCAGTACTTC; cdr3_aa: CAWKLFGKSSYEQYF
d_call: -; clone_size: -; v_call: TRBV29-1; j_call: TRBJ1-1; cdr3_nt: TGCAGCGTTCGACAGGTCCTGAACACTGAAGCTTTCTTT; cdr3_aa: CSVRQVLNTEAFF
d_call: TRBD1; clone_size: -; v_call: TRBV25-1; j_call: TRBJ2-5; cdr3_nt: TGTGCCAGCAGAAAGACAGGGGGCACGGAGACCCAGTACTTC; cdr3_aa: CASRKTGGTETQYF
d_call: -; clone_size: -; v_call: TRBV2; j_call: TRBJ1-4; cdr3_nt: TGTGCCAGCCTCCTAGCAACTAATGAAAAACTGTTTTTT; cdr3_aa: CASLLATNEKLFF
d_call: TRBD2; clone_size: -; v_call: TRBV6-4; j_call: TRBJ2-2; cdr3_nt: TGTGCCAGCAGTGTGGTAGCGGGAGGTACCGGGGAGCTGTTTTTT; cdr3_aa: CASSVVAGGTGELFF
d_call: -; clone_size: -; v_call: TRBV30; j_call: TRBJ1-2; cdr3_nt: TGTGCCTGGAGTGTAGGGCGGAACTATGGCTACACCTTC; cdr3_aa: CAWSVGRNYGYTF
d_call: TRBD1; clone_size: -; v_call: TRBV18; j_call: TRBJ2-1; cdr3_nt: TGTGCCAGCTCACTAGGAGGGACAGGGAACAATGAGCAGTTCTTC; cdr3_aa: CASSLGGTGNNEQFF
d_call: TRBD1; clone_size: once; v_call: TRBV6-5; j_call: TRBJ2-7; cdr3_nt: TGTGCCAGCAGTCTCCGACAGGGGCCCAACTACGAGCAGTACTTC; cdr3_aa: CASSLRQGPNYEQYF
d_call: -; clone_size: -; v_call: TRBV19; j_call: TRBJ2-3; cdr3_nt: TGTGCCAGTAGTATAGGAGATACGCAGTATTTT; cdr3_aa: CASSIGDTQYF
d_call: TRBD2; clone_size: -; v_call: TRBV18; j_call: TRBJ2-1; cdr3_nt: TGTGCCAGCTCACGGGGGACTAGCGGATTCAATGAGCAGTTCTTC; cdr3_aa: CASSRGTSGFNEQFF
d_call: -; clone_size: -; v_call: TRBV20-1; j_call: TRBJ1-3; cdr3_nt: TGCAGTGCCCTAGGAAACACCATATATTTT; cdr3_aa: CSALGNTIYF
d_call: -; clone_size: -; v_call: TRBV7-2; j_call: TRBJ2-7; cdr3_nt: TGTGCCAGCACCCTAACCGGGCTGGAGCAGTACTTC; cdr3_aa: CASTLTGLEQYF
d_call: -; clone_size: -; v_call: TRBV19; j_call: TRBJ1-5; cdr3_nt: TGTGCCAGTAGTATAAGGTCAGACTATAGCAATCAGCCCCAGCATTTT; cdr3_aa: CASSIRSDYSNQPQHF
d_call: -; clone_size: -; v_call: TRBV7-2; j_call: TRBJ2-5; cdr3_nt: TGTGCCAGCAGCTCCCGGGGAGAGACCCAGTACTTC; cdr3_aa: CASSSRGETQYF
d_call: -; clone_size: -; v_call: TRBV6-1; j_call: TRBJ2-1; cdr3_nt: TGTGCCAGCAGCATCCACCTCCTAGATGAGCAGTTCTTC; cdr3_aa: CASSIHLLDEQFF
d_call: TRBD2; clone_size: -; v_call: TRBV18; j_call: TRBJ2-1; cdr3_nt: TGTGCCAGCTTACCCGGGACTAGCCCATACAATGAGCAGTTCTTC; cdr3_aa: CASLPGTSPYNEQFF
d_call: -; clone_size: -; v_call: TRBV15; j_call: TRBJ2-6; cdr3_nt: TGTGCCACCAGCAGAGATCTCCCACTGAACTCTGGGGCCAACGTCCTGACTTTC; cdr3_aa: CATSRDLPLNSGANVLTF
d_call: TRBD1; clone_size: -; v_call: TRBV4-1; j_call: TRBJ2-7; cdr3_nt: TGCGCCAGCAGCCAGCGGGACAGGGGATACTCCTACGAGCAGTACTTC; cdr3_aa: CASSQRDRGYSYEQYF
d_call: -; clone_size: once; v_call: TRBV18; j_call: TRBJ2-5; cdr3_nt: TGTGCCAGCTCACCAGAGGAAAAGACCCAGTACTTC; cdr3_aa: CASSPEEKTQYF
d_call: -; clone_size: -; v_call: TRBV9; j_call: TRBJ2-7; cdr3_nt: TGTGCCAGCAGCGGAGGAACGGCTAGGCAGTACTTC; cdr3_aa: CASSGGTARQYF
d_call: -; clone_size: -; v_call: TRBV2; j_call: TRBJ2-7; cdr3_nt: TGTGCCAGCAAAAGCGCGACCTACGAGCAGTACTTC; cdr3_aa: CASKSATYEQYF
d_call: TRBD1; clone_size: -; v_call: TRBV28; j_call: TRBJ1-1; cdr3_nt: TGTGCCAGCAGTCGACAGGGGGGCACTGAAGCTTTCTTT; cdr3_aa: CASSRQGGTEAFF
d_call: -; clone_size: -; v_call: TRBV5-1; j_call: TRBJ1-1; cdr3_nt: TGCGCCAGCAGGCGGGGGGGAATGAACACTGAAGCTTTCTTT; cdr3_aa: CASRRGGMNTEAFF
d_call: -; clone_size: -; v_call: TRBV6-6; j_call: TRBJ2-7; cdr3_nt: TGTGCCAGCAGTTACTTCCCTGCGGGCGAGCAGTACTTC; cdr3_aa: CASSYFPAGEQYF
d_call: -; clone_size: -; v_call: TRBV5-1; j_call: TRBJ2-5; cdr3_nt: TGCGCCAGCAGCTCAGGGTTTCAAGAGACCCAGTACTTC; cdr3_aa: CASSSGFQETQYF
d_call: TRBD1; clone_size: -; v_call: TRBV2; j_call: TRBJ2-7; cdr3_nt: TGTGCCAGCAGTTCCGGGACAGGGCACGGCGAGCAGTACTTC; cdr3_aa: CASSSGTGHGEQYF
d_call: -; clone_size: -; v_call: TRBV7-2; j_call: TRBJ2-3; cdr3_nt: TGTGCCAGCAGCTTAGACGGGGGTAGGGCAGATACGCAGTATTTT; cdr3_aa: CASSLDGGRADTQYF
d_call: -; clone_size: -; v_call: TRBV28; j_call: TRBJ2-7; cdr3_nt: TGTGCCAGCAGTGGGGGCTCGGGCTACTACGAGCAGTACTTC; cdr3_aa: CASSGGSGYYEQYF
d_call: -; clone_size: -; v_call: TRBV18; j_call: TRBJ2-7; cdr3_nt: TGTGCTAGCTCCGTTCTACCCTACGAGCAGTACTTC; cdr3_aa: CASSVLPYEQYF
d_call: -; clone_size: -; v_call: TRBV7-6; j_call: TRBJ1-1; cdr3_nt: TGTGCCAGCAGCTTATCAATGAACACTGAAGCTTTCTTT; cdr3_aa: CASSLSMNTEAFF
d_call: -; clone_size: -; v_call: TRBV5-1; j_call: TRBJ2-3; cdr3_nt: TGCGCCAGCAGCTCCAGACGGAGACACGACGATCGACAGGATACGCAGTATTTT; cdr3_aa: CASSSRRRHDDRQDTQYF
d_call: TRBD1; clone_size: -; v_call: TRBV6-5; j_call: TRBJ2-7; cdr3_nt: TGTGCCAGCAGTTACGGTGGGACAGGACCCTACGAGCAGTACTTC; cdr3_aa: CASSYGGTGPYEQYF
d_call: TRBD1; clone_size: -; v_call: TRBV30; j_call: TRBJ1-5; cdr3_nt: TGTGCCTGGAGTGGGACAGGGAACAATCAGCCCCAGCATTTT; cdr3_aa: CAWSGTGNNQPQHF
d_call: TRBD2; clone_size: -; v_call: TRBV7-2; j_call: TRBJ2-5; cdr3_nt: TGTGCCAGCAGACAGTGGGGTAGCGGGAGAGGTGGAGAGACCCAGTACTTC; cdr3_aa: CASRQWGSGRGGETQYF
d_call: -; clone_size: -; v_call: TRBV29-1; j_call: TRBJ2-5; cdr3_nt: -; cdr3_aa: CSVGPGAGYF
d_call: TRBD1; clone_size: -; v_call: TRBV30; j_call: TRBJ2-5; cdr3_nt: TGTGCCTGGAGTGTACAGAAGGGGGCCTACGAGACCCAGTACTTC; cdr3_aa: CAWSVQKGAYETQYF